Following are 21 T cell receptor beta chains from one sample sequenced in a study of a mutant IDH1 vaccine in newly diagnosed glioma. No antigen has been assigned to these receptors. Described time point: week 5, during vaccination. Topical imiquimod was applied with each vaccine dose, which held 300 ug of mutant IDH1 20-mer peptide. The table came from immunoSEQ multiplex PCR; TCRdb's copy has only in-frame clones and leaves some out. The sample yields around 49,000 clones, around four fifths seen once. Sequences were derived from PBMCs, sampled from a glioma patient whose treatment included an IDH1 peptide vaccine. These receptors all stem from a man aged 45-65 years with glioma.

The gene calls are TRBV5-4 and TRBJ1-1; 7 positions match TRBD1. CDR1 is SGHNT, CDR2 YYREEE, per germline (reference sequence). CDR3 length: 14 residues. After removal of 1 base from V and 1 base from J, the junction contained 1 base not matched to a gene. CDR3 nucleotide sequence: TGTGCCAGCAGCTTGCGACAGGGGAACACTGAAGCTTTCTTT. Its protein is CASSLRQGNTEAFF.

J is TRBJ2-2 and V is TRBV19, with 7 bases that match TRBD2. CDR1 and CDR2 (germline): LNHDA, SQIVND (reference sequence). This CDR3 is 13 amino acids long. The trim removed 8 bases at V and 4 bases at J, leaving 4 bases unmatched. CDR3 region: CASSRGFTGELFF. In DNA, the CDR3 is TGTGCCAGTTCGCGGGGGTTCACCGGGGAGCTGTTTTTT.

This clone was counted between two and nine times. This rearrangement joins TRBV27 to TRBJ1-1; no definite D call. Trimming stripped 7 bases from V and 6 bases from J, with 15 bases between. This CDR3 has 13 residues. Germline lookup yields CDR1 MNHEY and CDR2 SMNVEV (reference sequence). The CDR3 region has the DNA TGTGCCAGCACCCCCAGAGGGCTGGCTGAAGCTTTCTTT. Its translation is CASTPRGLAEAFF.

The chain couples TRBV4-3 to TRBJ1-5; D gene ambiguous. The CDR3 consists of 13 residues. V lost 3 bases, J lost 7 bases, and 10 bases lay in between. Germline V CDR1 and CDR2: LGHNA, YSLEER. The CDR3 here is CASSHMPRQPQHF. CDR3 in DNA: TGCGCCAGCAGCCACATGCCCAGGCAGCCCCAGCATTTT.

V gene TRBV19 combines with J gene TRBJ2-2; D ambiguous. The CDR3 extends over 15 amino acids. Germline V lookup: CDR1 LNHDA, CDR2 SQIVND (reference sequence). With 7 bases removed from V and 5 bases from J, the gap between germline ends came to 17 bases. Written as DNA, the CDR3 is TGTGCCAGTAAGTTCAGGTCCTCGAGGACCGGGGAGCTGTTTTTT. Translation gives CASKFRSSRTGELFF.

This rearrangement joins TRBV5-6 to TRBJ2-7; D is tentatively TRBD1 or TRBD2 (5 bases each). The CDR3 is made up of 13 amino acids. V was clipped by 4 bases and J by 2 bases, with 10 bases between them. Germline V gene sequence: CDR1 SGHDT, CDR2 YYEEEE. CDR3 loop: CASSRDGAYEQYF. In nucleotides, the CDR3 is TGTGCCAGCAGCCGGGACGGAGCCTACGAGCAGTACTTC.

By its share, this clone is medium-sized. The V call is TRBV7-9, the J call TRBJ1-5; D remains unclear. Between the trimmed V and J ends, which lost 1 base and 6 bases, there was a span of 4 bases. Germline-derived CDR1 and CDR2 are SEHNR and FQNEAQ (reference sequence). The CDR3 runs to 12 residues. The CDR3 reads CASSLGSQPQHF. The CDR3 bases are TGTGCCAGCAGCTTAGGAAGTCAGCCCCAGCATTTT.

This chain uses TRBV5-1 with TRBJ1-1, with 8 positions matching TRBD1. This CDR3 spans 15 amino acids. Germline V lookup: CDR1 SGHRS, CDR2 YFSETQ. V gave up 0 bases and J gave up 10 bases; unmatched junction bases: 11. The CDR3 is CASSLEGQGPLTAFF. CDR3 in DNA: TGCGCCAGCAGCTTGGAAGGACAGGGACCCCTGACAGCTTTCTTT.

The chain employs TRBV5-1 and TRBJ1-2; TRBD1 matches at 7 bases. Germline V gives CDR1 SGHRS, CDR2 YFSETQ. V dropped 0 bases and J dropped 4; count of bases not matched to a gene: 9. This CDR3 has 16 amino acids. CDR3 DNA: TGCGCCAGCAGCTTGGTGTCCACAGGGGTACCCTATGGCTACACCTTC. Its translation: CASSLVSTGVPYGYTF.

The chain couples TRBV30 to TRBJ2-1, with 14 bases fitting TRBD2. The CDR3 has 12 residues. V dropped 8 bases and J dropped 12; count of bases not matched to a gene: 6. The V gene's germline CDR1 is GTSNPN and CDR2 SVGIG (reference sequence). This CDR3 reads CAQGLAGGRQFF. The CDR3 region has the DNA TGTGCCCAAGGACTAGCGGGGGGTAGGCAGTTCTTC.

This clone has only a few counts. J is TRBJ1-5 and V is TRBV6-5; a weak D match, TRBD1 (5 bases). This CDR3 has 15 amino acids. V was clipped by 6 bases and J by 3 bases, with 15 bases between them. Germline CDR1 and CDR2: MNHEY and SVGAGI. The CDR3 is CASSIRRGPNQPQHF. The CDR3 DNA sequence: TGTGCCAGCAGCATCCGTCGGGGACCCAATCAGCCCCAGCATTTT.

The table lists this clone with a count of one. The rearrangement uses TRBV30 and TRBJ2-1; 9 bases match TRBD2. CDR3 size: 20 residues. V dropped 0 bases and J dropped 10; count of bases not matched to a gene: 25. Germline CDR1 reads GTSNPN; CDR2 reads SVGIG (reference sequence). This CDR3 is CAWSVRRRVAGVLPTREQFF. The CDR3 region has the DNA TGTGCCTGGAGTGTTAGAAGGAGGGTAGCGGGGGTCCTCCCGACGAGGGAGCAGTTCTTC.

The sample holds one count of this clone. The chain couples TRBV10-3 to TRBJ2-7, with unresolved D. This CDR3 has 13 amino acids. The germline V gene encodes CDR1 ENHRY and CDR2 SYGVKD. Trimming took 2 bases from V and 5 from J, leaving 10 bases between them. CDR3 sequence reads: CAISERREDEQYF. The CDR3 DNA sequence: TGTGCCATCAGTGAGCGGAGAGAGGACGAGCAGTACTTC.

The V and J genes are TRBV27 and TRBJ1-2; the match to TRBD1 covers 7 bases. The V and J ends lost 6 bases and 5 bases, in that order; junction bases with no gene match: 9. The germline V gene encodes CDR1 MNHEY and CDR2 SMNVEV (reference sequence). This CDR3 has 14 residues. The CDR3 sequence: CASSADRDGYGYTF. The CDR3 coding sequence is TGTGCCAGCAGCGCCGACAGGGATGGGTATGGCTACACCTTC.

This clone has more than one count but fewer than ten. The chain carries TRBV7-8 and TRBJ1-4; D possibly corresponds to TRBD1 (5 bases). Germline loops: CDR1 SGHVS, CDR2 FQNEAQ. The CDR3 runs to 14 residues. V lost 11 bases and J lost 8, with 21 bases in between. The CDR3 loop reads CASSPGPPREKLFF. CDR3 DNA: TGTGCCTCCAGTCCGGGGCCCCCGAGAGAAAAACTGTTTTTT.

The CDR3 is CASSSGTWGMDTQYF. CDR3 in DNA: TGTGCCAGCAGCTCCGGGACTTGGGGCATGGATACGCAGTATTTT. This chain uses TRBV7-2 with TRBJ2-3; TRBD2 is a possible D gene (6 bases). The germline V and J ends were trimmed by 4 bases and 6 bases, with 17 bases remaining between them. The CDR3 extends over 15 amino acids. From germline, CDR1 is SGHTA and CDR2 FQGNSA. The variable domain in full, with the rest retrieved from reference TRBV7-2 and TRBJ2-3, is GAGVSQSPSNKVTEKGKDVELRCDPISGHTALYWYRQSLGQGLEFLIYFQGNSAPDKSGLPSDRFSAERTGGSVSTLTIQRTQQEDSAVYLCASSSGTWGMDTQYFGPGTRLTVL.

The DNA for the CDR3 is TGCAGGGGGGGCAAAGAGACCCAGTACTTC. This translates into CRGGKETQYF. The genes are TRBV20-1 and TRBJ2-5; either TRBD1 or TRBD2 may fit D (6 bases each). CDR1 is DFQATT and CDR2 is SNEGSKA in the germline V gene (reference sequence). This CDR3 region has 10 residues.

The V gene is TRBV27, the J gene TRBJ1-1; D ambiguous. Trimming pared 2 bases from V and 2 bases from J, leaving 6 bases between. Germline assignment: CDR1 MNHEY and CDR2 SMNVEV (reference sequence). The CDR3 contains 13 residues. CDR3 bases: TGTGCCAGCAGTTTACGGGAAAACACTGAAGCTTTCTTT. It translates to CASSLRENTEAFF.

The rearrangement joins TRBV9 to TRBJ2-5; 9 bases agree with TRBD1. Trimming at V came to 0 bases and at J to 2 bases, leaving 5 bases not matched to a gene. In germline, CDR1 is SGDLS, CDR2 YYNGEE. This CDR3 has 16 residues. The CDR3 is CASSVEGTGKQETQYF. The CDR3 nucleotides are TGTGCCAGCAGCGTAGAGGGGACAGGGAAACAAGAGACCCAGTACTTC.

The V gene is TRBV4-1, the J gene TRBJ1-1; possible D gene TRBD1, 6 bases. Germline loops: CDR1 MGHRA, CDR2 YSYEKL. Trimming took off 4 bases at V and 6 bases at J, with 18 bases between the two ends. The CDR3 length is 15 residues. CDR3 residues: CASSPTVGGYAEAFF. The DNA of the CDR3 is TGCGCCAGCAGCCCCACGGTAGGGGGGTATGCTGAAGCTTTCTTT.

The genes are TRBV19 and TRBJ2-1; D assignment may be TRBD1 or TRBD2 (5 bases each). The CDR3 spans 15 residues. The germline V and J ends were trimmed by 11 bases and 4 bases, with 21 bases remaining between them. Germline-derived CDR1 and CDR2 are LNHDA and SQIVND (reference sequence). As DNA, the CDR3 is TGTGCCGCCGGAATTCTAGGGGACCCATACAATGAGCAGTTCTTC. It yields the protein CAAGILGDPYNEQFF.